Included here is one T cell receptor (beta chain) sequence, with context. The data stem from a study of blood T cell repertoires in COVID-19. Looking at the study overall: The samples span acute and convalescent COVID-19 from the United States, Italy and Spain. The cDNA or gDNA used as material had been derived from T cells, B-cell-depleted T cells, or PBMCs.

Trimming took 4 bases from V and 3 from J, leaving 19 bases between them. This CDR3 has 16 residues. Germline V gives CDR1 SGHDN, CDR2 FVKESK. As processed by the authors: From reference gene primer amplification, estimates of nucleated cell counts were derived. Profiled with immunoSEQ multiplex PCR; TCRdb holds only in-frame clones, not every one. That table furnishes V, J and clone size, whereas the DNA furnished D and trimming. This sample has under 80,000 clones, with around three quarters found just once. The sample was peripheral blood. The sequence came from a human donor in a cohort sampled during active COVID-19. The rearrangement joins TRBV14 to TRBJ2-7; D not resolved. The CDR3 bases are TGTGCCAGCAGCCTTCAATCCAACATGGCTCGCTACGAGCAGTACTTC. Amino acid sequence: CASSLQSNMARYEQYF.